This T cell receptor beta chain was identified during a study of molecular identifiers for immune sequencing clone quantification. As for the study in general: The replicates split RNA from roughly 18,000 or 92,000 naive CD8 cells five ways and sequenced four.

One entry per CDR3 protein, called by TCRdb with MiXCR from the PCR reads. The table includes more than 85,000 distinct CDR3 sequences, less than 35% detected once. As to this clonotype: Relative to the germline gene, one junction end is altered; a read error may explain this.

Researchers sorted naive CD8 T cells as cells that were CD8+CD4-CCR7+CD45RA+. CDR3 length equals 14 residues. Per germline, CDR1 LGHNA and CDR2 YNFKEQ. The sequence was collected from a human donor in good health. Some libraries in this study had Jurkat cell RNA spiked in. The chain joins TRBV4-2 to TRBJ2-7; TRBD2 aligns across 8 bases. The material sequenced was naive CD8+ T cells from blood, with Jurkat cell RNA spiked in. Sample subset: FACS-sorted CD8+CD4-CCR7+CD45RA+ naive T cells. CDR3 in amino acids: CARSPGGLAGRAYF. CDR3 DNA sequence: TGTGCCCGCAGCCCTGGGGGGTTAGCGGGGAGGGCATACTTC.